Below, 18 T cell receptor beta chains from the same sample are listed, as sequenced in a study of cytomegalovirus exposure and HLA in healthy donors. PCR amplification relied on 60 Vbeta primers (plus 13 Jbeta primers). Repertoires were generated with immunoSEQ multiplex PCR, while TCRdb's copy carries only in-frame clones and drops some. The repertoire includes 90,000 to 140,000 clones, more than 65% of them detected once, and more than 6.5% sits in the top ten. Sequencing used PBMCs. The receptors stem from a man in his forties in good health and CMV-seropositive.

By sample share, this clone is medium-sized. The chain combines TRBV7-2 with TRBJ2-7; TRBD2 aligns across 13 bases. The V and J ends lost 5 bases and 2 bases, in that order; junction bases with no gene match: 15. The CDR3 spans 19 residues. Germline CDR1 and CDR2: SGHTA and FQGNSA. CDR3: CASSHLPGLAGPPAYEQYF. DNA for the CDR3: TGTGCCAGCAGCCACCTTCCGGGACTAGCGGGGCCCCCGGCCTACGAGCAGTACTTC.

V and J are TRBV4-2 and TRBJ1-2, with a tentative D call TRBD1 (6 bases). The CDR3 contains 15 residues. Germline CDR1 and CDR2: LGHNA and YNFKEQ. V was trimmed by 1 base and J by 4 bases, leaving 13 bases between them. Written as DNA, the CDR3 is TGTGCCAGCAGCCAAGGGCAGGGGCAGAGCTATGGCTACACCTTC. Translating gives CASSQGQGQSYGYTF.

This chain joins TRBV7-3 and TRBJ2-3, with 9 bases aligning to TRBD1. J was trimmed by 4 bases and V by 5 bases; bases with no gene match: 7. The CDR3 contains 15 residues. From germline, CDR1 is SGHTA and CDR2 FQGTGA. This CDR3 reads CASSGGTGSSDTQYF. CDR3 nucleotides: TGTGCCAGCAGCGGGGGGACAGGGTCGTCAGATACGCAGTATTTT.

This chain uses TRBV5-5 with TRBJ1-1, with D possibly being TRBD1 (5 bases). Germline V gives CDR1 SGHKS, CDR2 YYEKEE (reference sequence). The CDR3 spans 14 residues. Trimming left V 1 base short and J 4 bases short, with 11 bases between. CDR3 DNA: TGTGCCAGCAGCTTGAAGGGGCTCGGCACTGAAGCTTTCTTT. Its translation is CASSLKGLGTEAFF.

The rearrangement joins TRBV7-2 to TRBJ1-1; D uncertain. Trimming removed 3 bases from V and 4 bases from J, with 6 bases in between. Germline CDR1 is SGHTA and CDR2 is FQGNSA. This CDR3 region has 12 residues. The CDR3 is CASSFPGTEAFF. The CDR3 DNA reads TGTGCCAGCAGCTTCCCGGGCACTGAAGCTTTCTTT.

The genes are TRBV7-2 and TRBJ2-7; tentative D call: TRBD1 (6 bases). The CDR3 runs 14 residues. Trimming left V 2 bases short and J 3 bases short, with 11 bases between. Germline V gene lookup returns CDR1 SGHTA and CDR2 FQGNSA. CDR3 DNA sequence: TGTGCCAGCAGCTTACTTGCACAGGGCTACGAGCAGTACTTC. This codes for CASSLLAQGYEQYF.

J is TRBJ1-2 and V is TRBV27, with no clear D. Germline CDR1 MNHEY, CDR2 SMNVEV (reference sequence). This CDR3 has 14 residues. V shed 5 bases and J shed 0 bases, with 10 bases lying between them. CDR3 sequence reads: CASSGSGTNYGYTF. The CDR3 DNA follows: TGTGCCAGCAGTGGTTCCGGGACTAACTATGGCTACACCTTC.

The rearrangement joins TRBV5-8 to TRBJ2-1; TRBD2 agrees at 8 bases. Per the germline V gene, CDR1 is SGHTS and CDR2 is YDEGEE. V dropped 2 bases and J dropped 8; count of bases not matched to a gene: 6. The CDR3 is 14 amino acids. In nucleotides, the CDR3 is TGTGCCAGCAGCTTCGGGAGGGTCGGAGATGAGCAGTTCTTC. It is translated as CASSFGRVGDEQFF.

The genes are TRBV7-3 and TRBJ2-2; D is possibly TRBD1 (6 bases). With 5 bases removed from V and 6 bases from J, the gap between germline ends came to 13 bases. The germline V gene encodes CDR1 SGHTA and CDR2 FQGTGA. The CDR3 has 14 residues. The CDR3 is CASSRSRGSGELFF. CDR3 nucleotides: TGTGCCAGCAGCCGCTCCAGGGGCTCCGGGGAGCTGTTTTTT. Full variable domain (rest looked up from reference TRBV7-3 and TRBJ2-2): GAGVSQTPSNKVTEKGKYVELRCDPISGHTALYWYRQSLGQGPEFLIYFQGTGAADDSGLPNDRFFAVRPEGSVSTLKIQRTERGDSAVYLCASSRSRGSGELFFGEGSRLTVL.

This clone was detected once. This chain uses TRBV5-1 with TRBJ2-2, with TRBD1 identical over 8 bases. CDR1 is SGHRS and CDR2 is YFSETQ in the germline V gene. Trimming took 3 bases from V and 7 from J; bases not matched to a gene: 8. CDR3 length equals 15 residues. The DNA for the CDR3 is TGCGCCAGCAGCTGGACCGGGACAGGAAACGGGGAGCTGTTTTTT. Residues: CASSWTGTGNGELFF.

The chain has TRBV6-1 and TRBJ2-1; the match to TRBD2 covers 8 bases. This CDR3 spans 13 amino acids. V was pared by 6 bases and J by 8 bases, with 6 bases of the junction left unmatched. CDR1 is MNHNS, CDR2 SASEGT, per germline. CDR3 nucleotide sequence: TGTGCCAGCAGGGCTAGCGGGTTCGATGAGCAGTTCTTC. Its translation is CASRASGFDEQFF.

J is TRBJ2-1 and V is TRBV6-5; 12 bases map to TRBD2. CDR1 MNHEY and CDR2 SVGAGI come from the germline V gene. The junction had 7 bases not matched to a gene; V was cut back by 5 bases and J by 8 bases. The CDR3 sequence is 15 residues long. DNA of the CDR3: TGTGCCAGCAGTCCTCGGACTAGCGGGAACGATGAGCAGTTCTTC. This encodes CASSPRTSGNDEQFF.

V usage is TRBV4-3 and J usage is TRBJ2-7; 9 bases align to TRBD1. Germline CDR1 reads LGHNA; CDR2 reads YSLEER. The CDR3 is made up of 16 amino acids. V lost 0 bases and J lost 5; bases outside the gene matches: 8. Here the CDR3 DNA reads TGCGCCAGCAGCCAAGAGTTACAGGGGGCGGACGACGAGCAGTACTTC. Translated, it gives CASSQELQGADDEQYF.

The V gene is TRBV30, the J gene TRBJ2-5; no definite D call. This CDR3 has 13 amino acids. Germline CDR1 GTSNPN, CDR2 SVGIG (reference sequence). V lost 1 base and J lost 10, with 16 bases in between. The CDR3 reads CAWSADATTDQYF. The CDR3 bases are TGTGCCTGGAGTGCCGACGCCACTACCGACCAGTACTTC.

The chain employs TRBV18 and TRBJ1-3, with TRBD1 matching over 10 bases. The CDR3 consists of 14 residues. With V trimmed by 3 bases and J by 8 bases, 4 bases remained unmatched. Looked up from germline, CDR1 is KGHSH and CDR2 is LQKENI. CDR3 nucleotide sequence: TGTGCCAGCTCACCGAGACAGGGGGCTGACACCATATATTTT. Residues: CASSPRQGADTIYF.

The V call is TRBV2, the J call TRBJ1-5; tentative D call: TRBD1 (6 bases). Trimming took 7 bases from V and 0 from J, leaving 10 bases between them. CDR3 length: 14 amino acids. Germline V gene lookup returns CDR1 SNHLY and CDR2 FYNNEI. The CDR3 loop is CASTMDSSNQPQHF. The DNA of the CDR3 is TGTGCCAGCACCATGGACAGTAGCAATCAGCCCCAGCATTTT.

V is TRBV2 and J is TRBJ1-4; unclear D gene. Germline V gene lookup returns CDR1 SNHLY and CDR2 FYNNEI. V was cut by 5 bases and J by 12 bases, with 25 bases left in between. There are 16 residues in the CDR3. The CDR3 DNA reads TGTGCCAGCAGTCGCCCCCTACGTGAAGGTAGCGAACAACTGTTTTTT. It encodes CASSRPLREGSEQLFF. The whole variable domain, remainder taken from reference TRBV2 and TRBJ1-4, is EPEVTQTPSHQVTQMGQEVILRCVPISNHLYFYWYRQILGQKVEFLVSFYNNEISEKSEIFDDQFSVERPDGSNFTLKIRSTKLEDSAMYFCASSRPLREGSEQLFFGSGTQLSVL.

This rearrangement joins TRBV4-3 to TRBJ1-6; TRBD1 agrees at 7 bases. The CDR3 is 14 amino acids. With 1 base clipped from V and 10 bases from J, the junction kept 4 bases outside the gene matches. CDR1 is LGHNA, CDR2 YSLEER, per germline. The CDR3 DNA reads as TGCGCCAGCAGCCAAGCGAGGGGGCGGTCACCCCTCCACTTT. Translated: CASSQARGRSPLHF.